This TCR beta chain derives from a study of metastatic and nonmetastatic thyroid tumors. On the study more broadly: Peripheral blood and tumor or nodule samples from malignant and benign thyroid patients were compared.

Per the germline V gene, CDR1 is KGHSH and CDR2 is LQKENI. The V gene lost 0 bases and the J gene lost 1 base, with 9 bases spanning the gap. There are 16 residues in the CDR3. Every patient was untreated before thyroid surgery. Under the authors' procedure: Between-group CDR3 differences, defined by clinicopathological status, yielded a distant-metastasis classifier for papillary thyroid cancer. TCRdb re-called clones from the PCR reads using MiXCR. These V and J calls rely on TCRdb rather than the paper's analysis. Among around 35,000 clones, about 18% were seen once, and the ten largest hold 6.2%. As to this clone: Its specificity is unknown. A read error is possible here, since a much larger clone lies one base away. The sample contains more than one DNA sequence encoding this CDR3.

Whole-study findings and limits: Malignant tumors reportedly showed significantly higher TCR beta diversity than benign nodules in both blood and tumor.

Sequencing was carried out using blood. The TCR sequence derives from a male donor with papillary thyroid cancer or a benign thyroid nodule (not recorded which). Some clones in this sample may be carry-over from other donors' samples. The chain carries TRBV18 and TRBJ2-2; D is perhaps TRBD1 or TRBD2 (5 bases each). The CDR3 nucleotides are TGTGCCAGCTCACCACCGGGACGACAGAACACCGGGGAGCTGTTTTTT. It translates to CASSPPGRQNTGELFF.